The subject of this entry is one TCR beta chain. Antigen: not known. These data are taken from a study of cytomegalovirus exposure and HLA in healthy donors. Germline assignment: CDR1 MGHRA and CDR2 YSYEKL. CDR3 length: 17 residues. The V and J ends lost 1 base and 4 bases, in that order; junction bases with no gene match: 6. General study findings and limits: A later analysis found most CMV-associated TCR beta chains apparently HLA-restricted. Accurate prediction of most subjects' HLA-A and HLA-B alleles from TCR beta sequences was reported. Roughly uniform sequencing depth across donors was assumed, possibly incorrectly.

A multiplex PCR was run with 60 Vbeta primers and 13 Jbeta primers. Using immunoSEQ multiplex PCR, the repertoire was profiled, and TCRdb retains in-frame clones only, with some absent. This sample has over 70,000 clones; more than 55% occur once, and the top ten carry about a fifth. Sequenced: PBMCs. The TCR comes from a woman between 45 and 65 years old in good health and CMV-seropositive. V and J are TRBV4-1 and TRBJ1-3, with TRBD1 matching over 11 bases. CDR3 nucleotide sequence: TGCGCCAGCAGCCAAGTTGAGGACAGGGGGCAAGGAAACACCATATATTTT. This gives the protein CASSQVEDRGQGNTIYF.